This TCR beta chain was captured by sequencing in a study of blood T cells in healthy people across ages. PCR was performed a second time for about 7 to 11 cycles using a sample-barcoded 5' primer and a J-beta primer mix. In TCRdb, the 5' RACE reads were re-called with MiXCR into one record per CDR3 protein. The table includes 870,000 or so distinct CDR3 sequences, 25% to 30% detected once. A few counts support this clonotype. Antigen: not known. Germline CDR1 and CDR2: MNHEY and SVGEGT. Trimming shortened V by 5 bases and J by 6 bases, and 8 bases separated the two germline ends. The CDR3 sequence is 12 residues long. Study results and limitations: Greater diversity and more naive CD4+ cells were seen in long-lived donors than in aged donors.

Ten milliliters of peripheral blood were drawn from each donor into EDTA-treated tubes. The receptor's source is a woman of 80 years or more in good health. The gene calls are TRBV6-2 or TRBV6-3 and TRBJ1-5; tentatively, D is TRBD1 (5 bases). Sequenced sample: blood. The CDR3 loop is CASSPTVQPQHF. The CDR3 DNA reads as TGTGCCAGCAGTCCGACAGTTCAGCCCCAGCATTTT.